This T cell receptor (beta chain) was captured in a study of Graves' ophthalmopathy and Graves' hyperthyroidism. Overall study: Upon initial diagnosis and before any treatment, peripheral blood was collected. Study-wide results and limits: The model predicted ophthalmopathy progression with around 70% sensitivity and around 72% specificity.

The study amplified TCR beta CDR3 regions using RNA transcripts. Second-round multiplex PCR came after first-round RT-PCR with HTBI primers. TCRdb reprocessed the multiplex PCR reads via MiXCR and lists one record per CDR3 protein. The sample yields roughly 400,000 distinct CDR3 sequences, approximately 16% seen once. Germline V gene data show CDR1 as SGHRS and CDR2 as YFSETQ. The CDR3 runs 17 residues. Trimming cost V 0 bases and J 0 bases, with 13 bases left between them. Diagnoses were established from clinical symptoms, serum thyroxine, TRAb, thyroid ultrasound and orbital computed tomography. A few counts support this clonotype. Antigen specificity is unknown.

The sequenced sample consisted of peripheral blood. The chain joins TRBV5-1 to TRBJ1-3; the D gene is possibly TRBD1 (6 bases). The TCR sequence derives from a woman between 18 and 29 years old with Graves' ophthalmopathy. The CDR3 spells CASSLAGQTNSGNTIYF. In DNA, the CDR3 is TGCGCCAGCAGCTTGGCAGGACAGACAAACTCTGGAAACACCATATATTTT.